This TCR beta chain was sequenced for a study of synovial regulatory T cells in juvenile arthritis. Overall study findings and caveats: Largely private between patients, iaTreg TCR repertoires showed partial overlap with synovial Teff and blood CPL repertoires.

Germline CDR1 LNHNV, CDR2 YYDKDF (reference sequence). The CDR3 totals 18 residues. DNA for this receptor is not on file. On this clone: Its antigen is unknown.

The protocol was immunoSEQ multiplex PCR, while the TCRdb copy is restricted to in-frame clones and leaves out a portion. This table lists 6,000 or so clones. The sequenced sample consisted of Treg cells from blood. This sample's subset: remaining (HLA-DR-negative) circulating blood Treg cells. The J gene is TRBJ1-1, the V gene TRBV15; the D call from TCRdb, TRBD1, cannot be confirmed without DNA. The sequence was collected from a donor between 2 and 29 years old with juvenile idiopathic arthritis. This CDR3 reads CATSRDLWTGRGYTEAFF.